The entry below describes one T cell receptor beta chain. What it binds is not known. These data are taken from a study of cytomegalovirus exposure and HLA in healthy donors. The study, taken as a whole, reports: Prior analysis indicated that the majority of TCR beta V segments exhibited productivity approximately 87% or approximately 30% of the time.

With 60 Vbeta and 13 Jbeta primers, the PCR was carried out. Measured with immunoSEQ multiplex PCR; TCRdb has only the in-frame clones, and not every one. The repertoire consists of some 200,000 clones, with 82% occurring once and the leading ten covering 5.5% to 7%. With 8 bases removed from V and 5 bases from J, the gap between germline ends came to 16 bases. CDR1 and CDR2 from the germline V gene are KGHSH and LQKENI. This CDR3 is 13 amino acids long. This receptor was taken from a woman in her forties or fifties in good health and CMV-seropositive. J is TRBJ2-7 and V is TRBV18, with D possibly TRBD2 on 5 matching bases. Material: PBMCs. The CDR3 DNA is TGTGCCAGCGTTCGGGATCCCGGCCACGAGCAGTACTTC. Residues: CASVRDPGHEQYF.